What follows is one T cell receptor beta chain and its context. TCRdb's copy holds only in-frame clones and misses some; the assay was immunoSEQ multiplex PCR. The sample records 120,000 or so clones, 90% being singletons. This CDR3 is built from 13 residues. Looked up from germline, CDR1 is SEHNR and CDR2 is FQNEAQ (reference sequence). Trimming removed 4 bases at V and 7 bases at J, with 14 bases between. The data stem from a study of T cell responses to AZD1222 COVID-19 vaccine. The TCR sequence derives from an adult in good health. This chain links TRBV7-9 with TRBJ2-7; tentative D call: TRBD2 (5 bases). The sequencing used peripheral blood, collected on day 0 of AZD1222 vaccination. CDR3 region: CASSSEAPGEQYF. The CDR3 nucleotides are TGTGCCAGCAGCTCCGAGGCCCCGGGGGAGCAGTACTTC.